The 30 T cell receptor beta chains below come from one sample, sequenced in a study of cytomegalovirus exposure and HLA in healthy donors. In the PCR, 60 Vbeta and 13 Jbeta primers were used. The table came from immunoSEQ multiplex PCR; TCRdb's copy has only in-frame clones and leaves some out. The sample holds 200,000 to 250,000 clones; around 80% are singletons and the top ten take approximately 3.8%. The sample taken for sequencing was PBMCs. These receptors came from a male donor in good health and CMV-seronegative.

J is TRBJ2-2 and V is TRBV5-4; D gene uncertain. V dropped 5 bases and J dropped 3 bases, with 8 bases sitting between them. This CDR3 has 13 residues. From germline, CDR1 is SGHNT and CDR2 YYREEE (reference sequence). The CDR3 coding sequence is TGTGCCAGCAGGCTAGGAGACACCGGGGAGCTGTTTTTT. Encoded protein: CASRLGDTGELFF.

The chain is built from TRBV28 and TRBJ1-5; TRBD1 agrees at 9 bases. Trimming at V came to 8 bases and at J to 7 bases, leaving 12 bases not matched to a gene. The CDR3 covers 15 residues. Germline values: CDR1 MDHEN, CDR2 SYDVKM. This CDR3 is CASLPSDRGGQPQHF. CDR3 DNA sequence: TGTGCCAGCCTCCCTTCGGACAGGGGAGGGCAGCCCCAGCATTTT.

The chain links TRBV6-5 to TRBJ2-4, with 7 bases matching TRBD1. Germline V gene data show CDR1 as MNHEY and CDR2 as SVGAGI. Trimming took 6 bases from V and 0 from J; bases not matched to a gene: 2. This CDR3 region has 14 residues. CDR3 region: CASRRDRAKNIQYF. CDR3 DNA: TGTGCCAGCAGGAGGGACAGAGCCAAAAACATTCAGTACTTC.

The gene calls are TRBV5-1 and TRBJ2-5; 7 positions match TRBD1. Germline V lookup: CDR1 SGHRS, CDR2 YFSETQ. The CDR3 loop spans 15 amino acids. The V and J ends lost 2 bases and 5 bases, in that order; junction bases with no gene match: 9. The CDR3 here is CASSLSGGPGETQYF. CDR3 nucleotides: TGCGCCAGCAGCTTATCAGGGGGTCCGGGGGAGACCCAGTACTTC. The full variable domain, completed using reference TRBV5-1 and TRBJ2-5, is KAGVTQTPRYLIKTRGQQVTLSCSPISGHRSVSWYQQTPGQGLQFLFEYFSETQRNKGNFPGRFSGRQFSNSRSEMNVSTLELGDSALYLCASSLSGGPGETQYFGPGTRLLVL.

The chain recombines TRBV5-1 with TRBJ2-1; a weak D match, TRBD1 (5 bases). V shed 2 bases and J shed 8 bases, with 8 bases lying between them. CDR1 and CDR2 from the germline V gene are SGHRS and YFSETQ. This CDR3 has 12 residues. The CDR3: CASSLQAYEQFF. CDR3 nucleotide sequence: TGCGCCAGCAGCTTACAGGCGTATGAGCAGTTCTTC.

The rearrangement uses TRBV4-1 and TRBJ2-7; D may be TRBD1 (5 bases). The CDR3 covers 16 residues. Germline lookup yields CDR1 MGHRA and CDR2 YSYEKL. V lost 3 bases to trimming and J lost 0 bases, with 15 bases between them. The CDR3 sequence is CASSQPGALYSYEQYF. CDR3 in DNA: TGCGCCAGCAGCCAGCCTGGGGCGCTATACTCCTACGAGCAGTACTTC.

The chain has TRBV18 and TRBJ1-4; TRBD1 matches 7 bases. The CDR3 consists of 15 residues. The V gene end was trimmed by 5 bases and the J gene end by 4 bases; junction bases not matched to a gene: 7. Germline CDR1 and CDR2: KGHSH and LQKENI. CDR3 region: CASSFLGTDNEKLFF. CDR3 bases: TGTGCCAGCTCATTCCTCGGGACAGATAATGAAAAACTGTTTTTT.

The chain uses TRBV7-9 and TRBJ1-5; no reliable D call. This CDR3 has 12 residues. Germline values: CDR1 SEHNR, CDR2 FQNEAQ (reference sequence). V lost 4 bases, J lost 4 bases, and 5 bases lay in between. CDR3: CASSSVNQPQHF. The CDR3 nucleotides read TGTGCCAGCAGCTCCGTAAATCAGCCCCAGCATTTT.

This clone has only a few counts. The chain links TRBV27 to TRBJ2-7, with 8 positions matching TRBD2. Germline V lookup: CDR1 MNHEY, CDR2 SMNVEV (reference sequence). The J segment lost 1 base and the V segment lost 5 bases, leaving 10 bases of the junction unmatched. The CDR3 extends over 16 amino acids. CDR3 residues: CASSTTERGLSYEQYF. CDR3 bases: TGTGCCAGCAGTACAACTGAGCGGGGGTTATCCTACGAGCAGTACTTC.

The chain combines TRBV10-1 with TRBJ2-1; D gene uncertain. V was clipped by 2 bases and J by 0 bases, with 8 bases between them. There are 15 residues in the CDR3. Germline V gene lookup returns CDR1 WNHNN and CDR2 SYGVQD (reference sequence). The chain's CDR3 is CASSEGVSSYNEQFF. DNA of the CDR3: TGCGCCAGCAGTGAGGGAGTTAGCTCCTACAATGAGCAGTTCTTC.

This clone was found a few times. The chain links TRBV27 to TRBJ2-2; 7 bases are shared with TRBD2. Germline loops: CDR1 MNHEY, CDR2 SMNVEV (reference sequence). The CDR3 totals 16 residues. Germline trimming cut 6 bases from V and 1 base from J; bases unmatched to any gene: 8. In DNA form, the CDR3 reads TGTGCCAGCAGCCCAACGGGGGGTTTGAACACCGGGGAGCTGTTTTTT. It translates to CASSPTGGLNTGELFF.

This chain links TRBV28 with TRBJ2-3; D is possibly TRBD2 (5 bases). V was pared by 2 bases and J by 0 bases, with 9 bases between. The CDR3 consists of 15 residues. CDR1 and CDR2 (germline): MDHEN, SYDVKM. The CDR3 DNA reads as TGTGCCAGCAGTTTACCGGGATCTAGCACAGATACGCAGTATTTT. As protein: CASSLPGSSTDTQYF.

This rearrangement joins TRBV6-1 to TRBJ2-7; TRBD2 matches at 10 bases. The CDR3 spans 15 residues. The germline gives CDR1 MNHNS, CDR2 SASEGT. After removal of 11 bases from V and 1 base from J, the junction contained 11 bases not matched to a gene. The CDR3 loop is CALGLASGSSYEQYF. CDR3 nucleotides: TGTGCCCTAGGGTTGGCTAGCGGGAGTTCCTACGAGCAGTACTTC.

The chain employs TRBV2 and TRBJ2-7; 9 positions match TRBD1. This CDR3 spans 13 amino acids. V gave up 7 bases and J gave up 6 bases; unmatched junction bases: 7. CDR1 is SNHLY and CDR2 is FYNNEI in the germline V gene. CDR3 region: CASTANRGLEQYF. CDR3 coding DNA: TGTGCCAGCACGGCGAACAGGGGGCTCGAGCAGTACTTC.

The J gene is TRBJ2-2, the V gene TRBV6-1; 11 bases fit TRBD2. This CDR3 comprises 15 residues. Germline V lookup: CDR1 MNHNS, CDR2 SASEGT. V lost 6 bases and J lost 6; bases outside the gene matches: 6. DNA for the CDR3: TGTGCCAGCAGGCCTAGCGGGAGGTATGCCGGGGAGCTGTTTTTT. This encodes CASRPSGRYAGELFF.

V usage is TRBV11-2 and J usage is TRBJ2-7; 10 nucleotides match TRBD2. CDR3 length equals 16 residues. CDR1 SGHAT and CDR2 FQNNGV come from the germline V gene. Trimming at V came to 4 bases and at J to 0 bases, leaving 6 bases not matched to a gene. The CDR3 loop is CASSSWTSGSSYEQYF. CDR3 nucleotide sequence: TGTGCCAGCAGCTCGTGGACTAGCGGCAGCTCCTACGAGCAGTACTTC.

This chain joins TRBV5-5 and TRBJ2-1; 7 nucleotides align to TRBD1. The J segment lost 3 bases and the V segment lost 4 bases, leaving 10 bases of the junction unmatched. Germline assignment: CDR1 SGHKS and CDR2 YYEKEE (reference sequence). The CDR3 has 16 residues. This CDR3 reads CASSVASTGIYNEQFF. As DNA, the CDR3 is TGTGCCAGCAGCGTGGCATCGACAGGGATCTACAATGAGCAGTTCTTC.

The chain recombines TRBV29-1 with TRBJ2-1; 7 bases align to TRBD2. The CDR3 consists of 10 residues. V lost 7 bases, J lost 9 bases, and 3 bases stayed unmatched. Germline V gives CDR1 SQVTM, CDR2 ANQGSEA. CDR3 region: CSGLAGEQFF. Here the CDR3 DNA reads TGCAGCGGACTAGCCGGTGAGCAGTTCTTC.

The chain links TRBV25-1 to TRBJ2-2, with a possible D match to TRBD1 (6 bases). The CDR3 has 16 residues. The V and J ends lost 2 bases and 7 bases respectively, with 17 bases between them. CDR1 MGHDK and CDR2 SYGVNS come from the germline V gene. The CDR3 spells CASSEGDTGVGGELFF. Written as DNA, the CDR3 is TGTGCCAGCAGTGAAGGGGACACCGGGGTCGGCGGGGAGCTGTTTTTT.

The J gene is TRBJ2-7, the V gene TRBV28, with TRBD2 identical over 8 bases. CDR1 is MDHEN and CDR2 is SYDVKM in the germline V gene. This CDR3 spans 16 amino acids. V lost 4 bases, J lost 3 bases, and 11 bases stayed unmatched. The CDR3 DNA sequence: TGTGCCAGCAGTTCCACGGATCTAGCGGGTCTCTACGAGCAGTACTTC. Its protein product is CASSSTDLAGLYEQYF. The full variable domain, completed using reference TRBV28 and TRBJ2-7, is DVKVTQSSRYLVKRTGEKVFLECVQDMDHENMFWYRQDPGLGLRLIYFSYDVKMKEKGDIPEGYSVSREKKERFSLILESASTNQTSMYLCASSSTDLAGLYEQYFGPGTRLTVT.

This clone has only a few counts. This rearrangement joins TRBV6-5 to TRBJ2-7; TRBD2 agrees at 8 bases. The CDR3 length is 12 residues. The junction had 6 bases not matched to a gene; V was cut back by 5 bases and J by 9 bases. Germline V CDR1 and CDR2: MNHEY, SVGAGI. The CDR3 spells CASSQGREGQYF. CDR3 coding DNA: TGTGCCAGCAGTCAGGGCCGGGAGGGGCAGTACTTC.

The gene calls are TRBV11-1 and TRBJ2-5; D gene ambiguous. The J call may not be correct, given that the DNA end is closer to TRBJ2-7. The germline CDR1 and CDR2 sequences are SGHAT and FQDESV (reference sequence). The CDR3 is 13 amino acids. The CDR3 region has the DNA TGTGCCAGCAGCTTCATGAGCTCCTACGAGCAGTACTTC. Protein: CASSFMSSYEQYF.

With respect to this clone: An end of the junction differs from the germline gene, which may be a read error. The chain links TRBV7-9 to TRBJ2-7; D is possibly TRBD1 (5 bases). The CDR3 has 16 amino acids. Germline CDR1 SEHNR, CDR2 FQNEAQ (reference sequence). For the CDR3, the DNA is TGTTCCAGCAGGCTTGGCGACAGTTCCAGCTCCTACGAGCAGTACTTC. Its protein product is CSSRLGDSSSSYEQYF.

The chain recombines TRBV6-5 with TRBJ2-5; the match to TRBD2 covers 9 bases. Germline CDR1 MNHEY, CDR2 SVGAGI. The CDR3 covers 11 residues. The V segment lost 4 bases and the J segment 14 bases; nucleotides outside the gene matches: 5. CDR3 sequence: CASSSTGLAYF. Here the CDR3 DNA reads TGTGCCAGCAGTTCCACGGGACTAGCATACTTC.

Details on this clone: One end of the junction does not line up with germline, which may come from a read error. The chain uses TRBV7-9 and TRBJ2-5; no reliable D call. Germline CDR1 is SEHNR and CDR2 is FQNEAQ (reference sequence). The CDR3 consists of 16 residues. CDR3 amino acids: CSSSLPPLASQETQYF. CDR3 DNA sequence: TGTTCCAGCAGCTTACCCCCCCTGGCTAGTCAAGAGACCCAGTACTTC. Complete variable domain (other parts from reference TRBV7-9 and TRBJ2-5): DTGVSQNPRHKITKRGQNVTFRCDPISEHNRLYWYRQTLGQGPEFLTYFQNEAQLEKSRLLSDRFSAERPKGSFSTLEIQRTEQGDSAMYLCSSSLPPLASQETQYFGPGTRLLVL.

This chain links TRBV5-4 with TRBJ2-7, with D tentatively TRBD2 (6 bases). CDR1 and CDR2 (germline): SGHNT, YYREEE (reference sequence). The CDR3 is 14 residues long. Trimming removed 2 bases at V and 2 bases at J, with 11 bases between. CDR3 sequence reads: CASSFGGPPYEQYF. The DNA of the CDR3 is TGTGCCAGCAGCTTCGGGGGTCCCCCCTACGAGCAGTACTTC.

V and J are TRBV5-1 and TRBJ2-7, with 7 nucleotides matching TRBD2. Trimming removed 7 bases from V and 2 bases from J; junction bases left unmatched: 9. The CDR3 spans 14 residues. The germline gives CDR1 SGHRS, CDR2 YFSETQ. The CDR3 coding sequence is TGCGCCAGCGGCCAGGGACTACTCCCCTACGAGCAGTACTTC. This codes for CASGQGLLPYEQYF. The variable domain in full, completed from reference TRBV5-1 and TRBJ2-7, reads KAGVTQTPRYLIKTRGQQVTLSCSPISGHRSVSWYQQTPGQGLQFLFEYFSETQRNKGNFPGRFSGRQFSNSRSEMNVSTLELGDSALYLCASGQGLLPYEQYFGPGTRLTVT.

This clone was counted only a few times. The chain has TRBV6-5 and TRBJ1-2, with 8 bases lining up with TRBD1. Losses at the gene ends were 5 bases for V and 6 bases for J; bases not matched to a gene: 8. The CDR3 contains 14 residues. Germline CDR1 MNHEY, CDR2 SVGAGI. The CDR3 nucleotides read TGTGCCAGCAGTCTATCGGGACAGGTGGATGGCTACACCTTC. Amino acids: CASSLSGQVDGYTF.

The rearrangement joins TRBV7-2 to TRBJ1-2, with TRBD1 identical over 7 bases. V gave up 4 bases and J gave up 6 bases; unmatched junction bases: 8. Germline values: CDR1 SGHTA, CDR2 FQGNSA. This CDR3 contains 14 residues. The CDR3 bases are TGTGCCAGCAGCTCACAACAGGGGATCCATGGCTACACCTTC. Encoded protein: CASSSQQGIHGYTF.

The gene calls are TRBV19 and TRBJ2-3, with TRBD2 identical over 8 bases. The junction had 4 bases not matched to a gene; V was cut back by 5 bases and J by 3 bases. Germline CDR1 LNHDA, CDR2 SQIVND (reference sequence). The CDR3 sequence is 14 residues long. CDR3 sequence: CASSAGGWTDTQYF. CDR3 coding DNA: TGTGCCAGTAGTGCGGGGGGATGGACAGATACGCAGTATTTT.